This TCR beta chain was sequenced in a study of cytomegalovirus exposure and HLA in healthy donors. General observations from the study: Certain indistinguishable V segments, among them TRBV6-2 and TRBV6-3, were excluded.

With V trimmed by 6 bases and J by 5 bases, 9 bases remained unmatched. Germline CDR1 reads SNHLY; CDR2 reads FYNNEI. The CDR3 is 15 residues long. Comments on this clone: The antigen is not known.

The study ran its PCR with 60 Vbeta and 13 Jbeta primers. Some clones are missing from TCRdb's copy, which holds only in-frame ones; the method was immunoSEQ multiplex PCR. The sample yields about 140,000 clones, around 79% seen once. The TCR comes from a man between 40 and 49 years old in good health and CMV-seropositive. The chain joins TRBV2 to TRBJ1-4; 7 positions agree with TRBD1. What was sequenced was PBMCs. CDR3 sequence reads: CASRLNRGGNEKLFF. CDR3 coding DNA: TGTGCCAGCAGACTTAACAGGGGCGGCAATGAAAAACTGTTTTTT.